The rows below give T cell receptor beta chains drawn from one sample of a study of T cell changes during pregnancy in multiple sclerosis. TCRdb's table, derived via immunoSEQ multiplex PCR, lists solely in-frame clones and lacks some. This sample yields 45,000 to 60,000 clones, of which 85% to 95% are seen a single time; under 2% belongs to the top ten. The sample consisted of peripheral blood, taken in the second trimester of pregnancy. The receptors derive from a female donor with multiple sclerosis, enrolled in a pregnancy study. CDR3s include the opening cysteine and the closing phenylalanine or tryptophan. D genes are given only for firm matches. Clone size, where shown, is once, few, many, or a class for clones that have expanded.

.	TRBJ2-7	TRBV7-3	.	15	CASSLVGGGKNEQYF	TGTGCCAGCAGCTTAGTTGGAGGGGGCAAGAACGAGCAGTACTTC
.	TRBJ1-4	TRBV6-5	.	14	CASSYFRGYEKLFF	TGTGCCAGCAGTTACTTCCGGGGGTATGAAAAACTGTTTTTT
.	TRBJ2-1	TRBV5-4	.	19	CASSTGTGRSRSSYNEQFF	TGTGCCAGCAGCACCGGGACTGGGAGGTCTAGGAGCTCCTACAATGAGCAGTTCTTC
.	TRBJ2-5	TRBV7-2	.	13	CASSQARQETQYF	TGTGCCAGCAGCCAAGCCCGACAAGAGACCCAGTACTTC
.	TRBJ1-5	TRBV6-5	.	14	CASSYGGRNQPQHF	TGTGCCAGCAGTTACGGAGGGCGGAATCAGCCCCAGCATTTT
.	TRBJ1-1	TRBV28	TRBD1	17	CASSLPGTGAPNTEAFF	TGTGCCAGCAGTTTACCCGGGACAGGGGCCCCGAACACTGAAGCTTTCTTT
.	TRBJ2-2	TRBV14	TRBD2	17	CASSQVGAGVPTGELFF	TGTGCCAGCAGCCAAGTGGGAGCGGGAGTCCCCACCGGGGAGCTGTTTTTT
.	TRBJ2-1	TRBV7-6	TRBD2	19	CASTEETTSGGGPYNEQFF	TGTGCCAGCACCGAGGAGACGACTAGCGGGGGGGGACCCTACAATGAGCAGTTCTTC
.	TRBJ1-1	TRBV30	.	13	CAWSWQGGTEAFF	TGTGCCTGGAGTTGGCAGGGTGGCACTGAAGCTTTCTTT
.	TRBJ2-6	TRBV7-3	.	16	CASSFQASSGANVLTF	TGTGCCAGCAGCTTCCAGGCGAGCTCTGGGGCCAACGTCCTGACTTTC
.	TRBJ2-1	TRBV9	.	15	CASSVLGTFYNEQFF	TGTGCCAGCAGCGTATTGGGGACATTCTACAATGAGCAGTTCTTC
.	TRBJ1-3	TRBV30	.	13	CAWSYSSGNTIYF	TGTGCCTGGAGTTACAGCTCTGGAAACACCATATATTTT
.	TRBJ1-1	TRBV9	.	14	CASSEGDLNTEAFF	TGTGCCAGCAGCGAGGGGGACCTGAACACTGAAGCTTTCTTT
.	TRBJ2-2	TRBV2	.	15	CASSDRSPSTGELFF	TGTGCCAGCAGTGATCGGTCCCCGAGCACCGGGGAGCTGTTTTTT
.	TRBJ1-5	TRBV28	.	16	CASRLPPRYSNQPQHF	TGTGCCAGCAGATTACCCCCGAGGTATAGCAATCAGCCCCAGCATTTT
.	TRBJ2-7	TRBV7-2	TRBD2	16	CASSARLAELAYEQYF	TGTGCCAGCAGCGCCCGACTAGCGGAGCTGGCCTACGAGCAGTACTTC
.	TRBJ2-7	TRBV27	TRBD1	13	CASSRGQGYEQYF	TGTGCCAGCAGCCGGGGACAGGGTTACGAGCAGTACTTC
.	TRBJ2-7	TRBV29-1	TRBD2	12	CSVGASGYEQYF	TGCAGCGTTGGGGCTAGCGGCTACGAGCAGTACTTC
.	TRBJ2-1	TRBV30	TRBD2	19	CAWSGGGNSGTIVYNEQFF	TGTGCCTGGAGTGGCGGGGGTAATTCGGGGACTATCGTCTACAATGAGCAGTTCTTC
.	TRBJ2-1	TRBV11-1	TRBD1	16	CASSSSPTGSYNEQFF	TGTGCCAGCAGCTCTTCCCCGACAGGGAGCTACAATGAGCAGTTCTTC
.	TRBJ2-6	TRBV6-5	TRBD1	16	CASSYFRGSGANVLTF	TGTGCCAGCAGTTACTTCAGGGGGTCTGGGGCCAACGTCCTGACTTTC
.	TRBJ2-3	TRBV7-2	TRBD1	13	CASSLQGADTQYF	TGTGCCAGCAGCTTACAGGGGGCAGATACGCAGTATTTT
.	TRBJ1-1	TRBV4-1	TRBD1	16	CASSHLVGQGRGEAFF	TGCGCCAGCAGCCATCTCGTCGGACAGGGAAGAGGTGAAGCTTTCTTT
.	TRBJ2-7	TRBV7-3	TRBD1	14	CASSLTTGGKEQYF	TGTGCCAGCAGCTTAACGACAGGGGGGAAAGAGCAGTACTTC
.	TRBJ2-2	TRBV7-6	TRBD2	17	CASSPGTSGNIVGELFF	TGTGCCAGCAGCCCCGGGACTAGCGGGAATATTGTCGGGGAGCTGTTTTTT
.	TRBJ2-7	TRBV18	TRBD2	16	CASFGLAGGQVSEQYF	TGTGCCAGCTTTGGACTAGCGGGAGGTCAGGTGAGCGAGCAGTACTTC
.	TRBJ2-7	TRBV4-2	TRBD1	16	CASSPAGTGGPYEQYF	TGTGCCAGCAGCCCGGCCGGGACAGGGGGTCCTTACGAGCAGTACTTC
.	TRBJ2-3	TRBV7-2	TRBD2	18	CASSLRLTSGFSTDTQYF	TGTGCCAGCAGCTTGCGTCTCACTAGCGGGTTTAGCACAGATACGCAGTATTTT
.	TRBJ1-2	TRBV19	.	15	CASSIFGDSHYGYTF	TGTGCCAGTAGTATCTTCGGCGACAGTCATTATGGCTACACCTTC
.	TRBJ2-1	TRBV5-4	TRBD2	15	CASSSGLGGINEQFF	TGTGCCAGCAGCTCTGGACTAGGAGGGATTAATGAGCAGTTCTTC
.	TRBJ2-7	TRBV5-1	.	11	CASSAPNERYF	TGCGCCAGCAGCGCCCCCAACGAGCGGTACTTC
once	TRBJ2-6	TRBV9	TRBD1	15	CASSVVGGWANVLTF	TGTGCCAGCAGCGTAGTAGGGGGCTGGGCCAACGTCCTGACTTTC